The clone carrying this T cell receptor (beta chain) has a handful of counts. Antigen: not known. The CDR3 goes on 3 residues after the read ends, and that part is filled in from the germline J gene. This sample is part of a study of T cell clonality in common variable immunodeficiency. Study-level results: Fewer TCRbeta clones were shared among CVID subjects than controls.

Patients and controls were mostly of Caucasian heritage. Heparinized whole blood, 5 to 8 ml, came from each donor. TCRdb's copy holds only in-frame clones and misses some; the assay was immunoSEQ multiplex PCR. The sample holds 39,000 or so clones, and no clone turns up only once. The germline gives CDR1 SGHRS, CDR2 YFSETQ. V shed 3 bases and J shed 1 base, with 10 bases lying between them. The CDR3 extends over 14 amino acids. Sequences were obtained from peripheral blood mononuclear cells. The V gene is TRBV5-1, the J gene TRBJ1-1, with a weak D call TRBD1 (6 bases). The source of this sequence is a person between 18 and 75 years old in good health. The sequenced CDR3 bases are TGCGCCAGCAGCTCGTACAGGGAGAACACTGAA. It specifies CASSSYRENTE. The full CDR3 is CASSSYRENTEAFF. Full variable domain (rest looked up from reference TRBV5-1 and TRBJ1-1): KAGVTQTPRYLIKTRGQQVTLSCSPISGHRSVSWYQQTPGQGLQFLFEYFSETQRNKGNFPGRFSGRQFSNSRSEMNVSTLELGDSALYLCASSSYRENTEAFFGQGTRLTVV.